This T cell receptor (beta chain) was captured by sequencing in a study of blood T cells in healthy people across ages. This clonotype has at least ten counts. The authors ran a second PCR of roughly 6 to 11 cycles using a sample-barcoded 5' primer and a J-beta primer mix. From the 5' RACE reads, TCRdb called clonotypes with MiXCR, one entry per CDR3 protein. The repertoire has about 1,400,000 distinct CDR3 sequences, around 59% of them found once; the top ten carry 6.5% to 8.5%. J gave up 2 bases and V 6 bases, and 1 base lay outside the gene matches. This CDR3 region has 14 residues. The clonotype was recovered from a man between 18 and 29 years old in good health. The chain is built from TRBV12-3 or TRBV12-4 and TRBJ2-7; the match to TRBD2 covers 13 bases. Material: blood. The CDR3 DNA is TGTGCCAGCAGCGGGACTAGCGGGACCTACGAGCAGTACTTC. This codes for CASSGTSGTYEQYF.